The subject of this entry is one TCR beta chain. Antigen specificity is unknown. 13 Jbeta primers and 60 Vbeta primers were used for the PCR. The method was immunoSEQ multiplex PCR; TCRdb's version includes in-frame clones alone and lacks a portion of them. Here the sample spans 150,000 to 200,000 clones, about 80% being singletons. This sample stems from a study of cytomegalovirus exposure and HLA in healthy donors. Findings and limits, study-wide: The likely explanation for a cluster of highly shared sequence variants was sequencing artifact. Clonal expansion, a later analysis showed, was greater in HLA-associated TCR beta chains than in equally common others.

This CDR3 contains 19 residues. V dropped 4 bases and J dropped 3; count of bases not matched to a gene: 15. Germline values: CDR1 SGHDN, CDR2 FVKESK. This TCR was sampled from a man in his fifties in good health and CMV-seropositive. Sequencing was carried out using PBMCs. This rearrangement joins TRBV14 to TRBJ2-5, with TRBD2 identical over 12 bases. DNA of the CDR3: TGTGCCAGCAGCCGATACCGACTAGCGGGGGAACTTATAAAAGAGACCCAGTACTTC. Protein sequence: CASSRYRLAGELIKETQYF.